The entry that follows covers one T cell receptor beta chain sequence. V lost 4 bases, J lost 5 bases, and 7 bases stayed unmatched. This CDR3 contains 16 residues. Germline V CDR1 and CDR2: LGHDT, YNNKEL (reference sequence). TCR beta chains were sequenced at survey level with immunoSEQ. Here immunoSEQ multiplex PCR was the method, and the copy in TCRdb shows in-frame clones only, minus some. The sample has approximately 53,000 clones, approximately 95% seen once. The J gene is TRBJ2-3, the V gene TRBV3-1 (or the pseudogene TRBV3-2); TRBD2 agrees at 12 bases. The clonotype was recovered from a man aged 35 to 55 with rheumatoid arthritis. Sequenced input: PBMCs. The CDR3 here is CASSPRLAGVEDTQYF. The CDR3 DNA reads as TGTGCCAGCAGCCCCCGACTAGCGGGGGTGGAAGATACGCAGTATTTT.